This entry concerns a single TCR beta chain. After removal of 2 bases from V and 3 bases from J, the junction contained 12 bases not matched to a gene. Germline V gene sequence: CDR1 LGHNT, CDR2 FRNRAP. The CDR3 is made up of 17 amino acids. The data belong to a study of PD-1 blockade in mismatch repair-deficient tumors. The protocol was immunoSEQ multiplex PCR, while the TCRdb copy is restricted to in-frame clones and leaves out a portion. The data contain some 120,000 clones, about nine tenths of them singletons. V gene TRBV12-5 combines with J gene TRBJ2-7; 8 bases fit TRBD1. The sequence derives from an adult with mismatch repair-deficient cancer. The starting material was peripheral blood, obtained approximately 71 weeks after starting pembrolizumab. In DNA, the CDR3 is TGTGCTAGTGGTTTGTCCCGAACAGGGGGTTCATTCTACGAGCAGTACTTC. Its translation is CASGLSRTGGSFYEQYF.